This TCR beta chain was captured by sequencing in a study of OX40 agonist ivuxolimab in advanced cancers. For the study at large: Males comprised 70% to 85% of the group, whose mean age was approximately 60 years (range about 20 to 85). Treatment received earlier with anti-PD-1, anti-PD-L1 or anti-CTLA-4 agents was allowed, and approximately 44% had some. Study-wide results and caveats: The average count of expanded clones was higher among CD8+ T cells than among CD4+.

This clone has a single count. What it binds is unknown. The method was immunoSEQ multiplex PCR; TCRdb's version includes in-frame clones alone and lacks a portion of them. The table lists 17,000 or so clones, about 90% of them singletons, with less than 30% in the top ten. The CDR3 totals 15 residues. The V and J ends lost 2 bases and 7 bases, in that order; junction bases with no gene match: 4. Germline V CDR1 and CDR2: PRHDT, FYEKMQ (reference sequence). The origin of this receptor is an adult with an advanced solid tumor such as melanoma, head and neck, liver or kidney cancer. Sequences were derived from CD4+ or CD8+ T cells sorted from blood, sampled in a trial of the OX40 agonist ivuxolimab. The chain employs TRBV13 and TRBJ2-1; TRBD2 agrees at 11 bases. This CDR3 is CASSLRLAGSNEQFF. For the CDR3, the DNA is TGTGCCAGCAGCTTAAGACTAGCGGGGAGTAATGAGCAGTTCTTC.